The 14 T cell receptor beta chains given below trace back to one sample, sequenced in a study of blood T cell repertoires in COVID-19. Assay used: immunoSEQ multiplex PCR; TCRdb lists only in-frame clones, some missing. The profile shows about 52,000 clones, less than 90% of them singletons. The source material was peripheral blood. All receptors derive from a human donor with active COVID-19. The donor label of this sample is uncertain.

The chain recombines TRBV13 with TRBJ2-3, with TRBD1 identical over 7 bases. With 4 bases clipped from V and 13 bases from J, the junction kept 14 bases outside the gene matches. CDR3 size: 14 residues. Per the germline V gene, CDR1 is PRHDT and CDR2 is FYEKMQ (reference sequence). This CDR3 reads CASSSRTGPYREYF. In nucleotides, the CDR3 is TGTGCCAGCAGCTCCCGGACAGGCCCCTATAGGGAGTATTTT.

There are a few counts of this clone. V gene TRBV24-1 combines with J gene TRBJ1-5; D not certain. Germline CDR1 is KGHDR and CDR2 is SFDVKD. The CDR3 sequence is 14 residues long. V was cut by 2 bases and J by 7 bases, with 11 bases left in between. The CDR3 DNA is TGTGCCACCAGTGATTCAGGCCTTAGGCAGCCCCAGCATTTT. It translates to CATSDSGLRQPQHF.

The chain is built from TRBV3-1 (or the pseudogene TRBV3-2) and TRBJ2-3; TRBD2 agrees at 10 bases. V gave up 1 base and J gave up 0 bases; unmatched junction bases: 7. Germline V lookup: CDR1 LGHDT, CDR2 YNNKEL (reference sequence). This CDR3 region has 18 residues. The CDR3 DNA is TGTGCCAGCAGCCAAGGGGTTAGCGGGGGGCGTAGCACAGATACGCAGTATTTT. Amino acid sequence: CASSQGVSGGRSTDTQYF.

V and J are TRBV28 and TRBJ2-3; 10 bases match TRBD2. Trimming removed 3 bases from V and 10 bases from J; junction bases left unmatched: 13. The CDR3 covers 16 residues. The germline gives CDR1 MDHEN, CDR2 SYDVKM. The CDR3 sequence is CASSFPGLAPGMAQYF. Here the CDR3 DNA reads TGTGCCAGCAGTTTTCCGGGACTAGCGCCTGGTATGGCGCAGTATTTT.

This clone was counted only a few times. The chain has TRBV7-9 and TRBJ1-2; TRBD1 is a possible D gene (5 bases). There are 15 residues in the CDR3. Germline V CDR1 and CDR2: SEHNR, FQNEAQ (reference sequence). V lost 5 bases and J lost 1, with 14 bases in between. CDR3 protein: CASSRDRQFNYGYTF. CDR3 DNA: TGTGCCAGCAGCCGCGACAGACAGTTTAACTATGGCTACACCTTC.

A single count supports this clone. This chain connects TRBV7-9 to TRBJ1-2; the D is unclear. The CDR3 has 13 amino acids. Germline V gives CDR1 SEHNR, CDR2 FQNEAQ (reference sequence). Trimming pared 3 bases from V and 5 bases from J, leaving 10 bases between. The CDR3 protein is CASSLSEGYGYTF. The CDR3 DNA follows: TGTGCCAGCAGCTTGAGCGAGGGTTATGGCTACACCTTC. The whole variable domain, remainder taken from reference TRBV7-9 and TRBJ1-2, is DTGVSQNPRHKITKRGQNVTFRCDPISEHNRLYWYRQTLGQGPEFLTYFQNEAQLEKSRLLSDRFSAERPKGSFSTLEIQRTEQGDSAMYLCASSLSEGYGYTFGSGTRLTVV.

The genes are TRBV7-9 and TRBJ1-2; D gene ambiguous. Germline CDR1 SEHNR, CDR2 FQNEAQ (reference sequence). V lost 1 base to trimming and J lost 4 bases, with 10 bases between them. The CDR3 is 14 amino acids. In DNA form, the CDR3 reads TGTGCCAGCAGCTTAGACGGGGTGGTCTATGGCTACACCTTC. This gives the protein CASSLDGVVYGYTF.

The chain couples TRBV6-2 or TRBV6-3 to TRBJ2-5; 13 positions agree with TRBD2. CDR1 MNHEY and CDR2 SVGEGT come from the germline V gene. With 2 bases clipped from V and 5 bases from J, the junction kept 5 bases outside the gene matches. The CDR3 has 16 residues. CDR3 residues: CASSYGLAGATETQYF. The CDR3 nucleotides are TGTGCCAGCAGTTACGGACTAGCGGGGGCTACGGAGACCCAGTACTTC.

Regarding this clone: The junction does not match germline at one end; this may be a read error. V and J are TRBV7-8 and TRBJ1-2; D unclear. The CDR3 length is 16 residues. The V gene's germline CDR1 is SGHVS and CDR2 FQNEAQ. In DNA, the CDR3 is TGTGCCAGCAGCTTCATCCCCGGGCGGGGAGACTATGGCCACACCTTC. Translated: CASSFIPGRGDYGHTF.

This clone was seen just once. The chain carries TRBV6-6 and TRBJ2-4; no clear D gene. V was shortened by 2 bases and J by 12 bases, with 17 bases between the two germline ends. Germline V gene lookup returns CDR1 MNHNY and CDR2 SVGAGI (reference sequence). The CDR3 is made up of 14 amino acids. The CDR3 is CASSYDQASHSQYF. The CDR3 DNA follows: TGTGCCAGCAGTTACGACCAGGCGAGCCACTCTCAGTACTTC.

The chain employs TRBV7-8 and TRBJ2-7; 8 nucleotides line up with TRBD2. V shed 4 bases, J shed 3 bases, and the junction held 11 bases outside the gene matches. The CDR3 length is 16 residues. Germline V gene sequence: CDR1 SGHVS, CDR2 FQNEAQ. The CDR3 region is CASSSSGGIRGYEQYF. CDR3 nucleotides: TGTGCCAGCAGCTCTTCGGGAGGGATTCGGGGCTACGAGCAGTACTTC. Using reference TRBV7-8 and TRBJ2-7 for the parts outside the CDR3, the full variable domain is GAGVSQSPRYKVAKRGQDVALRCDPISGHVSLFWYQQALGQGPEFLTYFQNEAQLDKSGLPSDRFFAERPEGSVSTLKIQRTQQEDSAVYLCASSSSGGIRGYEQYFGPGTRLTVT.

The chain has TRBV20-1 and TRBJ1-2; D possibly corresponds to TRBD1 (6 bases). The V and J ends lost 3 bases and 12 bases respectively, with 14 bases between them. This CDR3 is built from 11 residues. Germline loops: CDR1 DFQATT, CDR2 SNEGSKA (reference sequence). The CDR3 region is CSARLNGGNTF. In DNA form, the CDR3 reads TGCAGTGCTAGGTTAAATGGGGGCAACACCTTC.

The CDR3 region has the DNA TGTGCCAGTAGTTCCCGGGACAGGGCCCTCAATGAGCAGTTCTTC. Protein product: CASSSRDRALNEQFF. This sequence joins TRBV19 and TRBJ2-1; 9 nucleotides line up with TRBD1. The CDR3 extends over 15 amino acids. CDR1 and CDR2 (germline): LNHDA, SQIVND (reference sequence). V lost 5 bases to trimming and J lost 6 bases; unmatched junction nucleotides: 8.

The chain recombines TRBV19 with TRBJ1-2; no definite D call. The CDR3 totals 13 residues. CDR1 LNHDA and CDR2 SQIVND come from the germline V gene (reference sequence). V was cut by 9 bases and J by 2 bases, with 13 bases left in between. CDR3 sequence: CASTAGVNYGYTF. CDR3 nucleotide sequence: TGTGCCAGCACGGCGGGCGTCAACTATGGCTACACCTTC.